Following are 21 T cell receptor beta chains from one sample sequenced in a study of control samples from healthy donors and cancer patients. Some clones are missing from TCRdb's copy, which holds only in-frame ones; the method was immunoSEQ multiplex PCR. The sample contains 120,000 or so clones, roughly 92% of which appear only once. What was sequenced was PBMCs. The receptors derive from a man older than 75 with head and neck cancer.

The chain uses TRBV5-5 and TRBJ2-2; TRBD2 agrees at 8 bases. This CDR3 is built from 15 residues. Germline CDR1 and CDR2: SGHKS and YYEKEE (reference sequence). The ends lost 5 bases at V and 3 bases at J; junction bases unmatched: 6. Here the CDR3 DNA reads TGTGCCAGCAGTTATAGCGGGACCCACACCGGGGAGCTGTTTTTT. Its translation is CASSYSGTHTGELFF.

This chain joins TRBV25-1 and TRBJ2-5; D unclear. The length of the CDR3 is 14 residues. V lost 0 bases, J lost 5 bases, and 10 bases lay in between. Germline V CDR1 and CDR2: MGHDK, SYGVNS. CDR3 protein: CASSEYRSTETQYF. The CDR3 region has the DNA TGTGCCAGCAGTGAATATCGTAGTACGGAGACCCAGTACTTC. Variable domain in full (rest from reference TRBV25-1 and TRBJ2-5): EADIYQTPRYLVIGTGKKITLECSQTMGHDKMYWYQQDPGMELHLIHYSYGVNSTEKGDLSSESTVSRIRTEHFPLTLESARPSHTSQYLCASSEYRSTETQYFGPGTRLLVL.

The chain has TRBV7-9 and TRBJ2-1; D may be TRBD1 (6 bases). The CDR3 has 15 residues. V was clipped by 2 bases and J by 4 bases, with 12 bases between them. Germline loops: CDR1 SEHNR, CDR2 FQNEAQ (reference sequence). The chain's CDR3 is CASSLRQDLYNEQFF. Here the CDR3 DNA reads TGTGCCAGCAGCTTAAGACAGGACCTTTACAATGAGCAGTTCTTC.

This clone was detected only once. The rearrangement uses TRBV5-1 and TRBJ1-5, with no clear D. The CDR3 is 14 amino acids. Trimming removed 0 bases from V and 8 bases from J, with 12 bases in between. Germline V lookup: CDR1 SGHRS, CDR2 YFSETQ. DNA of the CDR3: TGCGCCAGCAGCTTGGATGGGAGGATTGAGCCCCAGCATTTT. It encodes CASSLDGRIEPQHF.

This chain uses TRBV6-2 or TRBV6-3 with TRBJ2-5; D is ambiguous. CDR1 is MNHEY, CDR2 SVGEGT, per germline. The CDR3 has 12 amino acids. Trimming pared 6 bases from V and 5 bases from J, leaving 10 bases between. CDR3 coding DNA: TGTGCCAGCAGCAATGTCCGGGAGACCCAGTACTTC. Its protein is CASSNVRETQYF.

This chain links TRBV5-1 with TRBJ2-5; TRBD2 aligns across 9 bases. This CDR3 has 16 residues. Germline lookup yields CDR1 SGHRS and CDR2 YFSETQ. V dropped 1 base and J dropped 0; count of bases not matched to a gene: 4. DNA of the CDR3: TGCGCCAGCAGCTTGATTAGCGGGAGTTACCAAGAGACCCAGTACTTC. Encoded protein: CASSLISGSYQETQYF.

The chain combines TRBV6-2 or TRBV6-3 with TRBJ2-1; possibly TRBD1 or TRBD2 for D (9 bases each). Between the trimmed V and J ends, which lost 5 bases and 3 bases, there was a span of 14 bases. The CDR3 has 15 amino acids. Germline-derived CDR1 and CDR2 are MNHEY and SVGEGT. CDR3 in amino acids: CASSLAGQGYNEQFF. CDR3 in DNA: TGTGCCAGCAGTCTAGCGGGACAGGGCTACAATGAGCAGTTCTTC.

The V call is TRBV5-4, the J call TRBJ1-2, with D possibly matching TRBD1 (6 bases). The CDR3 loop spans 14 amino acids. Germline loops: CDR1 SGHNT, CDR2 YYREEE (reference sequence). V shed 4 bases and J shed 3 bases, with 13 bases lying between them. As DNA, the CDR3 is TGTGCCAGCAGCCCCCCGGGGGCTTACTATGGCTACACCTTC. Protein sequence: CASSPPGAYYGYTF.

The CDR3 protein is CASSFRIGRLMNTEAFF. CDR3 DNA: TGTGCCAGCAGCTTCCGGATTGGGCGCCTTATGAACACTGAAGCTTTCTTT. This sequence joins TRBV5-6 and TRBJ1-1, with D unresolved. V dropped 2 bases and J dropped 0 bases, with 17 bases sitting between them. The germline V gene encodes CDR1 SGHDT and CDR2 YYEEEE. The CDR3 covers 17 residues.

The CDR3 DNA reads TGTGCCAGCAGCTCCGGACAGGTCGGTGGCACTGAAGCTTTCTTT. It codes for CASSSGQVGGTEAFF. The chain is built from TRBV5-4 and TRBJ1-1; 7 bases fit TRBD1. Trimming at V came to 3 bases and at J to 4 bases, leaving 9 bases not matched to a gene. Germline CDR1 SGHNT, CDR2 YYREEE (reference sequence). This CDR3 has 15 amino acids.

The V call is TRBV12-3 or TRBV12-4, the J call TRBJ1-2, with a possible D match to TRBD1 (5 bases). Deletions cut 6 bases from V and 4 bases from J, with 9 bases between. This CDR3 comprises 12 residues. The CDR3 sequence is CASRARAYGYTF. CDR3 DNA sequence: TGTGCCAGCAGGGCCAGGGCCTATGGCTACACCTTC.

This chain uses TRBV9 with TRBJ2-1; D might be TRBD2 (7 bases). This CDR3 is 15 amino acids long. V lost 0 bases to trimming and J lost 4 bases, with 11 bases between them. Germline lookup yields CDR1 SGDLS and CDR2 YYNGEE. CDR3 coding DNA: TGTGCCAGCAGCGTAGATGGGGGGGCTTACAATGAGCAGTTCTTC. Residues: CASSVDGGAYNEQFF.

V usage is TRBV14 and J usage is TRBJ2-7, with a tentative D call TRBD1 (6 bases). CDR3 length: 14 residues. With 4 bases removed from V and 3 bases from J, the gap between germline ends came to 13 bases. Germline loops: CDR1 SGHDN, CDR2 FVKESK. The CDR3 sequence is CASSLDSSSYEQYF. DNA of the CDR3: TGTGCCAGCAGCCTGGACAGTTCTAGCTACGAGCAGTACTTC.

This sequence joins TRBV5-6 and TRBJ1-2; the D is unclear. The V gene's germline CDR1 is SGHDT and CDR2 YYEEEE. This CDR3 spans 16 amino acids. V was pared by 1 base and J by 3 bases, with 16 bases between. The CDR3 is CASSLYGNLVDYGYTF. Written as DNA, the CDR3 is TGTGCCAGCAGCTTGTATGGTAATCTGGTCGACTATGGCTACACCTTC.

A single count supports this clone. The chain is built from TRBV5-1 and TRBJ1-5; D unclear. The length of the CDR3 is 14 residues. The V end was cut by 0 bases, the J end by 6 bases, with 10 bases between. Germline loops: CDR1 SGHRS, CDR2 YFSETQ. CDR3 sequence reads: CASSLAAEGQPQHF. CDR3 DNA: TGCGCCAGCAGCTTGGCGGCGGAGGGTCAGCCCCAGCATTTT.

V and J are TRBV9 and TRBJ2-2, with a possible D match to TRBD2 (5 bases). Trimming removed 3 bases from V and 2 bases from J, with 8 bases in between. Germline CDR1 and CDR2: SGDLS and YYNGEE. The CDR3 loop spans 14 amino acids. For the CDR3, the DNA is TGTGCCAGCAGCGAAAGCGGTAACACCGGGGAGCTGTTTTTT. Translating gives CASSESGNTGELFF.

This chain links TRBV5-4 with TRBJ2-3, with TRBD2 matching 10 bases. V lost 0 bases and J lost 3; bases outside the gene matches: 4. Germline CDR1 is SGHNT and CDR2 is YYREEE (reference sequence). CDR3 size: 16 residues. The CDR3 region has the DNA TGTGCCAGCAGCTTGGAGTCTAGCGGGGGTACAGATACGCAGTATTTT. It encodes CASSLESSGGTDTQYF.

This chain joins TRBV4-3 and TRBJ1-6, with a weak D call TRBD1 (6 bases). The CDR3 has 15 residues. The germline V and J ends were trimmed by 1 base and 6 bases, with 10 bases remaining between them. Germline V gene sequence: CDR1 LGHNA, CDR2 YSLEER. The CDR3 DNA reads as TGCGCCAGCAGCCAAGCAGGGGAGGCTAATTCACCCCTCCACTTT. It translates to CASSQAGEANSPLHF.

The V and J genes are TRBV9 and TRBJ2-1; D unclear. The CDR3 is 14 residues long. Trimming removed 4 bases from V and 9 bases from J, with 17 bases in between. Germline values: CDR1 SGDLS, CDR2 YYNGEE. The CDR3 region has the DNA TGTGCCAGCAGCCCCCAAGTTGGTCTTGCTGAGCAGTTCTTC. It yields the protein CASSPQVGLAEQFF. The full variable domain, completed using reference TRBV9 and TRBJ2-1, is DSGVTQTPKHLITATGQRVTLRCSPRSGDLSVYWYQQSLDQGLQFLIQYYNGEERAKGNILERFSAQQFPDLHSELNLSSLELGDSALYFCASSPQVGLAEQFFGPGTRLTVL.

V usage is TRBV19 and J usage is TRBJ2-2; no reliable D call. From germline, CDR1 is LNHDA and CDR2 SQIVND (reference sequence). V was shortened by 5 bases and J by 1 base, with 5 bases between the two germline ends. The CDR3 spans 13 residues. CDR3 sequence (DNA): TGTGCCAGTAGTGTCGGGAACACCGGGGAGCTGTTTTTT. Its translation is CASSVGNTGELFF.

The rearrangement uses TRBV7-9 and TRBJ2-2, with TRBD2 identical over 10 bases. This CDR3 is 16 amino acids long. V lost 4 bases, J lost 1 base, and 3 bases stayed unmatched. The germline V gene has CDR1 SEHNR and CDR2 FQNEAQ (reference sequence). The CDR3 nucleotides read TGTGCCAGCAGCTCGATAGCGGGAGGGAACACCGGGGAGCTGTTTTTT. Translation: CASSSIAGGNTGELFF.